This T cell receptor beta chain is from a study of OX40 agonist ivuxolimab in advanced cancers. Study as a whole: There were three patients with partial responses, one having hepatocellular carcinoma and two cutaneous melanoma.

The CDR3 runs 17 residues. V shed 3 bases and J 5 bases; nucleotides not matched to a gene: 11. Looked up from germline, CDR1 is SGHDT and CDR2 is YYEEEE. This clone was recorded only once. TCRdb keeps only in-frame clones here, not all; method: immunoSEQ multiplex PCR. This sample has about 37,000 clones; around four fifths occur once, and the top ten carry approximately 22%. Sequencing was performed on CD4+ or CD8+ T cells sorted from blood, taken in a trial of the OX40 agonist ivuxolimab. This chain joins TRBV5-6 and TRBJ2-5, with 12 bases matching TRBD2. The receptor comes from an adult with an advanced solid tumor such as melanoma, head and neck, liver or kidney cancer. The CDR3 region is CASSWRASGRAGETQYF. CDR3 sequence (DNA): TGTGCCAGCAGCTGGAGGGCTAGCGGGAGGGCCGGGGAGACCCAGTACTTC.